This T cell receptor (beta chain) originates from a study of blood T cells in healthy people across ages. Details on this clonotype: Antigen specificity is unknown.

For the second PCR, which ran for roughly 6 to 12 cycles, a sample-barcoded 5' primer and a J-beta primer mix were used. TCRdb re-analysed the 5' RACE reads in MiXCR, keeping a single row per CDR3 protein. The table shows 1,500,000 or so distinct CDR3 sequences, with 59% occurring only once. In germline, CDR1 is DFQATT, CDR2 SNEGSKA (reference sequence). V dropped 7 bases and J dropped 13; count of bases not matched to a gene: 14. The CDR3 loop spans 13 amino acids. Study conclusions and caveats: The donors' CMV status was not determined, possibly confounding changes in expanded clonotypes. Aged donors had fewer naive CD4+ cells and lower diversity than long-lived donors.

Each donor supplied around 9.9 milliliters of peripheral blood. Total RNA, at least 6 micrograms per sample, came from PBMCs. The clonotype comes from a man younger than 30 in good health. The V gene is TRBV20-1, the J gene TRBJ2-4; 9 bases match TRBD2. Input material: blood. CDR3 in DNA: TGCAGTGGGGGCGGGAGGGCAGGCAATGAGCAGTACTTC. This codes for CSGGGRAGNEQYF.